This T cell receptor (beta chain) was sequenced during a study of shared clonotypes between healthy human individuals. The study's findings and limits: A reduction in generation probabilities was seen for non-shared clonotypes relative to those shared by all four donors. Despite large depth, rarefaction showed incomplete sorted-subset sequencing. Only blood underwent sampling, and tissue repertoires likely differ.

CDR1 is SGHRS and CDR2 is YFSETQ in the germline V gene. The CDR3 contains 15 residues. Between the trimmed V and J ends, which lost 4 bases and 2 bases, there was a span of 14 bases. Only in-frame clones appear in the TCRdb table, and some are missing; sequencing was by immunoSEQ multiplex PCR. The sample carries about 1 million clones, around four fifths recorded once. All donors were Caucasian adults living in Nashville, Tennessee. A single count supports this clone. Its antigen is unidentified. This TCR was recovered from a man younger than 30 in good health. Sequencing was done on a sample of memory CD4+ T cells sorted from blood. The subset is: CD45RA-negative fraction. This chain joins TRBV5-1 and TRBJ2-3, with D possibly being TRBD1 or TRBD2 (5 bases each). The CDR3 reads CASSKGRTNTDTQYF. The DNA for the CDR3 is TGCGCCAGCAGCAAGGGACGGACGAACACAGATACGCAGTATTTT.